This TCR beta chain was identified during a study of siplizumab effects on memory and regulatory T cells. Concerning this clone: Its antigen is unknown.

Using immunoSEQ multiplex PCR, the repertoire was profiled, and TCRdb retains in-frame clones only, with some absent. The data contain 9,500 to 13,000 clones, around 42% of them seen just once; the ten biggest clones take up about 10%. For approximately 6 days at 37°C, the mixed lymphocyte reaction cells were kept in coculture. V lost 0 bases and J 4 bases, leaving 7 bases between the germline ends. Germline CDR1 SGHNT, CDR2 YYREEE (reference sequence). There are 13 residues in the CDR3. The V gene is TRBV5-4, the J gene TRBJ2-5; D uncertain. The sequencing sample was made of CFSE-low (dividing) CD8+ T cells sorted from an allogeneic mixed lymphocyte reaction. This clonotype was obtained from a human donor in good health; the cells came from an allogeneic mixed lymphocyte reaction. This chain's CDR3 is CASSLVLSETQYF. CDR3 sequence (DNA): TGTGCCAGCAGCTTGGTACTGTCAGAGACCCAGTACTTC. Combining the CDR3 with reference TRBV5-4 and TRBJ2-5 gives the whole variable domain ETGVTQSPTHLIKTRGQQVTLRCSSQSGHNTVSWYQQALGQGPQFIFQYYREEENGRGNFPPRFSGLQFPNYSSELNVNALELDDSALYLCASSLVLSETQYFGPGTRLLVL.